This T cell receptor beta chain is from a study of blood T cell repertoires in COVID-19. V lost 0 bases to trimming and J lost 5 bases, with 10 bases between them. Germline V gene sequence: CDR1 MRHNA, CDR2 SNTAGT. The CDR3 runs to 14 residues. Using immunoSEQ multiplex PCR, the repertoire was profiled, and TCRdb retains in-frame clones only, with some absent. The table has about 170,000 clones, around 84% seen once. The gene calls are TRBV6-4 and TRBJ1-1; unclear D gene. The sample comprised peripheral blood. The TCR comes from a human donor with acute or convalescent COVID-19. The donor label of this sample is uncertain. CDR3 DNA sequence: TGTGCCAGCAGTGACTCGATTGGCGGGACTGAAGCTTTCTTT. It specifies CASSDSIGGTEAFF.